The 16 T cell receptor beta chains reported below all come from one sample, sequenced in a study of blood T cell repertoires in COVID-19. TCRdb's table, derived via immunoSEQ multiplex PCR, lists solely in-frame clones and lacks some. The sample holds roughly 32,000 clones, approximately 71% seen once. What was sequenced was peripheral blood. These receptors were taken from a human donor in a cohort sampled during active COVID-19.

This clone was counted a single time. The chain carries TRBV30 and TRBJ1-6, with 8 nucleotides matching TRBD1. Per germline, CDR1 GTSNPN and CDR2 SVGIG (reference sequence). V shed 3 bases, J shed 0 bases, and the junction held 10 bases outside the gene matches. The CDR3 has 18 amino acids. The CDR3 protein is CAWSEGQGGSSYNSPLHF. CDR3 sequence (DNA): TGTGCCTGGAGCGAAGGACAGGGTGGAAGCTCCTATAATTCACCCCTCCACTTT.

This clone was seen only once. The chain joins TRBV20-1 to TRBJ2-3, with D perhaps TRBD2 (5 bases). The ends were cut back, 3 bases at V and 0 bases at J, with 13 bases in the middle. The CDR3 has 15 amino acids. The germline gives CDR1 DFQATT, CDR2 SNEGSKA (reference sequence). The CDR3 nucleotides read TGCAGTGCTAGTGATACGGGATCTAGCACAGATACGCAGTATTTT. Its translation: CSASDTGSSTDTQYF.

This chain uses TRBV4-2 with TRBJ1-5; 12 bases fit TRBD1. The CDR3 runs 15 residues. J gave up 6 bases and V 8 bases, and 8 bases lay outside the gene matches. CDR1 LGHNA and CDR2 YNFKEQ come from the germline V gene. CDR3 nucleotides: TGTGCCAGCTCCGGGACAGGGGGCATCGGTCAGCCCCAGCATTTT. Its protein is CASSGTGGIGQPQHF.

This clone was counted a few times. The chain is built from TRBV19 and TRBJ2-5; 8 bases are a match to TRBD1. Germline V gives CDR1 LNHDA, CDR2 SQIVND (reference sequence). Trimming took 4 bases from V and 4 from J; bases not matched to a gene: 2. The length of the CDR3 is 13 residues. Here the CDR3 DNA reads TGTGCCAGTAGTAGCGACAGGGGAGAGACCCAGTACTTC. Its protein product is CASSSDRGETQYF.

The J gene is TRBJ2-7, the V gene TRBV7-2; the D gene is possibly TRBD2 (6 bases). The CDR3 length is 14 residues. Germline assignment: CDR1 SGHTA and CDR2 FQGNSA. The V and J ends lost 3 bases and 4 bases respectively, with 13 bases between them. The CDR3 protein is CASSLTGVGYEQYF. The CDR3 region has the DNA TGTGCCAGCAGCTTGACGGGAGTTGGGTACGAGCAGTACTTC.

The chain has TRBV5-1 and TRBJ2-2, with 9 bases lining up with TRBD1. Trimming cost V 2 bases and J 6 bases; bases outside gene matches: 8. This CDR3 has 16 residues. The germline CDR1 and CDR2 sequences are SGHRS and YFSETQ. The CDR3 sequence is CASSLSGTGMAGELFF. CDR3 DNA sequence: TGCGCCAGCAGCTTATCCGGGACAGGGATGGCCGGGGAGCTGTTTTTT.

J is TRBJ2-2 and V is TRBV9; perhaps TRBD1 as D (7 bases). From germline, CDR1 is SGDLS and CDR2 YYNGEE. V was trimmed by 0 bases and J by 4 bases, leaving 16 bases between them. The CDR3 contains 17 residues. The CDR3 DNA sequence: TGTGCCAGCAGCGTAGGACCAGGGGGGCCAGCCACCGGGGAGCTGTTTTTT. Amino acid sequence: CASSVGPGGPATGELFF.

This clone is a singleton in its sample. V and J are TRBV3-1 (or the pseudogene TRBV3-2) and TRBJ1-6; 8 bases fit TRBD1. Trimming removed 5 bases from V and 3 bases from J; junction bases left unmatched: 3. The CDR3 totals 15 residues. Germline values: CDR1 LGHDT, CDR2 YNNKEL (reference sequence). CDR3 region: CASSSGQVYNSPLHF. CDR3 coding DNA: TGTGCCAGCAGCTCGGGACAGGTCTATAATTCACCCCTCCACTTT.

This CDR3 reads CSVYRDGYTF. CDR3 DNA sequence: TGCAGCGTTTACAGGGATGGCTACACCTTC. The chain combines TRBV29-1 with TRBJ1-2; perhaps TRBD1 as D (6 bases). The germline V gene has CDR1 SQVTM and CDR2 ANQGSEA. Deletions cut 5 bases from V and 6 bases from J, with 7 bases between. The CDR3 extends over 10 amino acids.

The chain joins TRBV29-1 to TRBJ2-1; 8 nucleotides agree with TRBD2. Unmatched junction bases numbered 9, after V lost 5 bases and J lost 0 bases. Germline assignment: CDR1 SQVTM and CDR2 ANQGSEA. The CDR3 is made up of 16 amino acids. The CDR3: CSVQGLAGISYNEQFF. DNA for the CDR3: TGCAGCGTTCAAGGGCTAGCGGGCATCTCCTACAATGAGCAGTTCTTC.

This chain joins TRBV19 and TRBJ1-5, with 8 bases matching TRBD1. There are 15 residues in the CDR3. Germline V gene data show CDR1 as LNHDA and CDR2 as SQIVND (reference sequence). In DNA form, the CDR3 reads TGTTACAGGGGGGACTCACACCCACTTCATCAGCCCCAGCATTTT. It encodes CYRGDSHPLHQPQHF.

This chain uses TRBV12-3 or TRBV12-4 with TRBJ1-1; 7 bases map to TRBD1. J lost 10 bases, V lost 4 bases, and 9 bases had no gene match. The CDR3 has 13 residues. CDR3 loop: CASSSDRVQPAFF. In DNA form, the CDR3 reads TGTGCCAGCAGTTCAGACAGGGTACAGCCAGCTTTCTTT.

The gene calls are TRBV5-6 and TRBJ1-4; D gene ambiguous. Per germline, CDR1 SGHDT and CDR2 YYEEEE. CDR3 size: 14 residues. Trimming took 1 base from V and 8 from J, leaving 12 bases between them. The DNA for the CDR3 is TGTGCCAGCAGCTTGATATTTAACAGAGAAAAACTGTTTTTT. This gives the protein CASSLIFNREKLFF.

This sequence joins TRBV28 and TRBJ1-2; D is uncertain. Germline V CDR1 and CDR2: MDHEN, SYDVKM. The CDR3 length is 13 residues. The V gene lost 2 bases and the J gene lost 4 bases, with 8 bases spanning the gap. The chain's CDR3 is CASSLQAPYGYTF. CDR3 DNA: TGTGCCAGCAGTTTACAGGCTCCCTATGGCTACACCTTC.

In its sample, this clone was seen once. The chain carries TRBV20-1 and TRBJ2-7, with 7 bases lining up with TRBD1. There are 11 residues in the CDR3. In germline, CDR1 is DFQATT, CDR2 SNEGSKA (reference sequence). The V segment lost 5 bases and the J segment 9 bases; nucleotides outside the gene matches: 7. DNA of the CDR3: TGCAGTGCTTGGGACAGCCCAAGGCAGTACTTC. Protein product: CSAWDSPRQYF.

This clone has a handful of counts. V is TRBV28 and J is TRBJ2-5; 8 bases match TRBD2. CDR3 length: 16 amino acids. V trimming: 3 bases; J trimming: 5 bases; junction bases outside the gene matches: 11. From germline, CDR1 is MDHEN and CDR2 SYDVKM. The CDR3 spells CASSFRGTRPKETQYF. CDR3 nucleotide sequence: TGTGCCAGCAGTTTTCGTGGGACTAGGCCTAAGGAGACCCAGTACTTC.